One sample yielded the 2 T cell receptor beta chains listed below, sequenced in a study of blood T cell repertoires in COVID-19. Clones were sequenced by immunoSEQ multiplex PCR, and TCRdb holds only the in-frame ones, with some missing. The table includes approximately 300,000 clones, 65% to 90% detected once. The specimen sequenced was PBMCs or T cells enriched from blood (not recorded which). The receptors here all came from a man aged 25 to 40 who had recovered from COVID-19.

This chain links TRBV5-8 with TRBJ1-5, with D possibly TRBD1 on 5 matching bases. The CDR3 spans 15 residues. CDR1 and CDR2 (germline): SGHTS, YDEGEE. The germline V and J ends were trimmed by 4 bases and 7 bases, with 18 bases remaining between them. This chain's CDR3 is CASSPRGPGDQPQHF. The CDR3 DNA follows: TGTGCCAGCAGCCCTAGGGGACCGGGGGACCAGCCCCAGCATTTT.

CDR3 amino acids: CASSGPGEETQYF. The CDR3 nucleotides read TGCGCCAGCAGTGGGCCAGGGGAAGAGACCCAGTACTTC. The chain combines TRBV10-2 with TRBJ2-5; perhaps TRBD1 as D (6 bases). Between the trimmed V and J ends, which lost 4 bases and 3 bases, there was a span of 9 bases. The CDR3 is 13 residues long. Per germline, CDR1 WSHSY and CDR2 SAAADI.